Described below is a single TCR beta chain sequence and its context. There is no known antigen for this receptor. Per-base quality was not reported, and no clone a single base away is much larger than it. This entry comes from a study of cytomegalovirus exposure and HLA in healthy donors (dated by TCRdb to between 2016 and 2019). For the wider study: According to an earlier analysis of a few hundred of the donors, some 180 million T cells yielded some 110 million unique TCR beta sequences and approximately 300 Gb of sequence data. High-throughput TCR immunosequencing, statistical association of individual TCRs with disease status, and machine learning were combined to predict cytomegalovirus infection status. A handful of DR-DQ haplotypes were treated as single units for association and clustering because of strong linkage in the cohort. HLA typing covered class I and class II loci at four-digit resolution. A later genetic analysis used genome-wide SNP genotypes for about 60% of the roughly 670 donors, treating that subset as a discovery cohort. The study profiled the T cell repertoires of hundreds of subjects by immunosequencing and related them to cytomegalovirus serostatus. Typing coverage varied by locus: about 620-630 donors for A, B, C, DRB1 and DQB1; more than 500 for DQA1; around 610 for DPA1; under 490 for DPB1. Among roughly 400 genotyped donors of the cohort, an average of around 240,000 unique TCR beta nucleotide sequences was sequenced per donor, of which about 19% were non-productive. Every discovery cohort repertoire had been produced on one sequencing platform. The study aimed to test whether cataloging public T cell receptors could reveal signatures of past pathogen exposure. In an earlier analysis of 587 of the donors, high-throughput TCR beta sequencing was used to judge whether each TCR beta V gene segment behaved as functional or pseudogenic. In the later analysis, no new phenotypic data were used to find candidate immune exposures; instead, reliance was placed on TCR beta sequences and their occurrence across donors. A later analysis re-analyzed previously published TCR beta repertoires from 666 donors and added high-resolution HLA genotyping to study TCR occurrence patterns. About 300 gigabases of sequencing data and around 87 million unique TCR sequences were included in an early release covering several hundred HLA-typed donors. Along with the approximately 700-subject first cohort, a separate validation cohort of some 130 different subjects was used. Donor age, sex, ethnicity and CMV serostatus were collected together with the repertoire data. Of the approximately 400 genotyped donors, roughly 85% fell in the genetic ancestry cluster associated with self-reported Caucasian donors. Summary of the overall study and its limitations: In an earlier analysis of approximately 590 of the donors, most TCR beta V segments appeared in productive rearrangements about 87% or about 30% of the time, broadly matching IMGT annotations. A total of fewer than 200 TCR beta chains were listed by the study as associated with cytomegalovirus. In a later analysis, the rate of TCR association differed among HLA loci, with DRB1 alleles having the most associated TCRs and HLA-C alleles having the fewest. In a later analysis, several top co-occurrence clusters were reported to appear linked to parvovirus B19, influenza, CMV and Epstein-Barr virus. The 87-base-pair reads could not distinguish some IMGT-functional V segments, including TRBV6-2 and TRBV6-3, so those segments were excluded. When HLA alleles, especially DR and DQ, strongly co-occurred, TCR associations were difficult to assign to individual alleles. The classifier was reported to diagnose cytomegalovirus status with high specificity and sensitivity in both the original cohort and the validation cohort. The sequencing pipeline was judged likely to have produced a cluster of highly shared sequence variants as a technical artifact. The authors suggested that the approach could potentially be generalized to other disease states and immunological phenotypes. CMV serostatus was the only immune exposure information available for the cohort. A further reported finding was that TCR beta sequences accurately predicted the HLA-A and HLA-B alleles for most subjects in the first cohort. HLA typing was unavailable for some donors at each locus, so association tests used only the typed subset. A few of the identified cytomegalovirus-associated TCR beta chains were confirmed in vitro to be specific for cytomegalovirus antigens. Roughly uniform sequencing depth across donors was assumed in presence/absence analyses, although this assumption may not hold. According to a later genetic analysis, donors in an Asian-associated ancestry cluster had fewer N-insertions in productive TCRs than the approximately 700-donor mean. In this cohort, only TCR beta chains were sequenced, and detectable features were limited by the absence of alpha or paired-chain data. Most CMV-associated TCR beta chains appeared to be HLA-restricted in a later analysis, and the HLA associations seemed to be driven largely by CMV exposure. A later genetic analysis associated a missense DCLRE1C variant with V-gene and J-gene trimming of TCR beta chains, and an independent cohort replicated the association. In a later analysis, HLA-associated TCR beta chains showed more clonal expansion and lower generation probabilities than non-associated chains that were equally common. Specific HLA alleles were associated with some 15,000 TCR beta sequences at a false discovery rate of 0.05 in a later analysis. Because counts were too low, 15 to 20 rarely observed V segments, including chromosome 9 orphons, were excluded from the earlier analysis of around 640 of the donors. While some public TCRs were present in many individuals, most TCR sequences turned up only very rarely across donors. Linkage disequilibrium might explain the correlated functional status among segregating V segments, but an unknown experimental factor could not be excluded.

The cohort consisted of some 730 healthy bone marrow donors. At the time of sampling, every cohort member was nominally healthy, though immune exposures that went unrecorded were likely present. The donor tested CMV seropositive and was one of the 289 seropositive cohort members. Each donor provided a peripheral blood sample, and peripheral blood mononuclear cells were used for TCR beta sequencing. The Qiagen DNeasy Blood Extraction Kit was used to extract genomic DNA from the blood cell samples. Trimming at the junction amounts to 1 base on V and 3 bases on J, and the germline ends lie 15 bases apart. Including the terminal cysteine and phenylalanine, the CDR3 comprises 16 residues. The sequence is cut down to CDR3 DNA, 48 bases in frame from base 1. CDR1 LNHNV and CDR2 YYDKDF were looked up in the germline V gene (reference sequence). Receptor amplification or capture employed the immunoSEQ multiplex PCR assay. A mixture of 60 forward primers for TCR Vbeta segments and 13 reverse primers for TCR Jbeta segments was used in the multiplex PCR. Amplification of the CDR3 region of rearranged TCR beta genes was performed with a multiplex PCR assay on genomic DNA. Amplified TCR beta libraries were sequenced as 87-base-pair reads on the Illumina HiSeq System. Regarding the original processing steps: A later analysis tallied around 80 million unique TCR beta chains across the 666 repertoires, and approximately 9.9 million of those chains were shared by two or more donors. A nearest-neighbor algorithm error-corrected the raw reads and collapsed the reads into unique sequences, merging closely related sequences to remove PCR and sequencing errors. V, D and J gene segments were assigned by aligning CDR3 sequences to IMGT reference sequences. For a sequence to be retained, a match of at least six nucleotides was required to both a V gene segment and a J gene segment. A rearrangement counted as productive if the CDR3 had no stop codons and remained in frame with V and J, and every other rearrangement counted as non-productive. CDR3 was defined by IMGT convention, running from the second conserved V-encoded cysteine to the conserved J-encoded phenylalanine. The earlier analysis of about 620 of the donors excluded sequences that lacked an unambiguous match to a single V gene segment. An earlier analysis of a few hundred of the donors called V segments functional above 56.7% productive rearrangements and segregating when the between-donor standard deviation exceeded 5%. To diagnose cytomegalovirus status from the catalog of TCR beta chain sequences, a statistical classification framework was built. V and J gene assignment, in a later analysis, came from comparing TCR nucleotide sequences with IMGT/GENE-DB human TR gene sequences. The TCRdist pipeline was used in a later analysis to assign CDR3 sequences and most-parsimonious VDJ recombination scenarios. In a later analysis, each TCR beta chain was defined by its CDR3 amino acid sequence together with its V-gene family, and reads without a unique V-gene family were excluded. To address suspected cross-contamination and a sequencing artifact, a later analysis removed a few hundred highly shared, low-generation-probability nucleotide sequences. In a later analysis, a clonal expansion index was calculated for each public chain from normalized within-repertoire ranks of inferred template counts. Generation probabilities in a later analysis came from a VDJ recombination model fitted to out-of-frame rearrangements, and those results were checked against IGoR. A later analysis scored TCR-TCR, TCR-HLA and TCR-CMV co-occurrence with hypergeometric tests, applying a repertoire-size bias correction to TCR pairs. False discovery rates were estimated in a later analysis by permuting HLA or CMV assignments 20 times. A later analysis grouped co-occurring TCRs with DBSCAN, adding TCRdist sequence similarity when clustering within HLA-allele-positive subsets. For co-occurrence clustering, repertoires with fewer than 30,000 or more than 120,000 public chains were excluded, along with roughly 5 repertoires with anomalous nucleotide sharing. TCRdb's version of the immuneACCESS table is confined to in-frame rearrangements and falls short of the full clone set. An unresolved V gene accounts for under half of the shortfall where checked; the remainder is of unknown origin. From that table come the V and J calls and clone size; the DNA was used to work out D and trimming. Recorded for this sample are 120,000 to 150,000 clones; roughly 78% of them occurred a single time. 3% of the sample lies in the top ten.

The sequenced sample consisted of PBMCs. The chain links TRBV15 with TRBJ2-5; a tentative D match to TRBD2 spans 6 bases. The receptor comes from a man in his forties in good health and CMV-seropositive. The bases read TGTGCCACCAGCAGAGCGGGGGTCTCGGGAGAAGAGACCCAGTACTTC. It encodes CATSRAGVSGEETQYF.